This T cell receptor beta chain was observed in a study of T-cell reconstitution after alpha-beta-depleted transplantation in children (dated by TCRdb to the mid-2010s). Background for the entire study: Using TCR repertoire profiling, the study quantitatively followed how T-cell immune reconstitution unfolded in children after TCRalphabeta/CD19-depleted allogeneic hematopoietic cell transplantation. Results and caveats for the whole study, not just this receptor: In some patients, the high TCRbeta diversity seen at day 60 was put down to recipient T cells and intrathymic progenitors that had survived conditioning. Over the following months the frequencies of hyperexpanded clones went down, and after one year T-cell counts and TCRbeta diversity were mostly credited to newly produced T cells. Apparently early alphabetaT-cell count recovery about two months after transplant reportedly relied on only several hundred rapidly expanded clones derived from non-depleted graft cells.

There are 16 amino acids in the CDR3, from cysteine to phenylalanine inclusive. Just the 48-base CDR3 DNA is kept, in frame starting at base 1. V and J are trimmed by 0 bases and 1 base, and the gene matches miss 1 base of the junction. Per the germline V gene, MNHEY is the CDR1 and SVGAGI is the CDR2. Taken with the paper, the label for treatment or condition translates to: allogeneic hematopoietic cell transplantation with graft depleted of TCRalphabeta T cells and CD19 B cells. Transplant recipients were children who received TCRalphabeta/CD19-depleted allogeneic hematopoietic cell grafts. The library came from PCR. Sequencing took place on an Illumina HiSeq 2500. To normalize quantification of the TCRbeta repertoire, the TCR libraries were built with molecular barcoding that relied on unique molecular identifiers. TCRdb reworked the public reads: Q25 trimming with fastp, MiXCR clone assembly, productive beta chains retained. Each entry is one CDR3 protein sequence, shown with its most common DNA and genes. The sample includes a few hundred thousand distinct CDR3 sequences, with around two fifths observed a single time. The top ten clones comprise 27% of the sample.

For this clonotype: This receptor's antigen is unknown. Base qualities were left out, and no much larger clone turns up one base away.

The sequence was collected from a girl under 10 years old with aplastic anemia, due to receive a stem cell transplant. The sample was PBMCs, taken before TCRalphabeta/CD19-depleted stem cell transplant. Recombination connected TRBV6-5 to TRBJ2-4; 9 junctional bases match TRBD1. The CDR3 is CASSYSGQGAKNIQYF. In nucleotide form, the sequence is TGTGCCAGCAGTTACTCAGGACAGGGGGCCAAAAACATTCAGTACTTC.